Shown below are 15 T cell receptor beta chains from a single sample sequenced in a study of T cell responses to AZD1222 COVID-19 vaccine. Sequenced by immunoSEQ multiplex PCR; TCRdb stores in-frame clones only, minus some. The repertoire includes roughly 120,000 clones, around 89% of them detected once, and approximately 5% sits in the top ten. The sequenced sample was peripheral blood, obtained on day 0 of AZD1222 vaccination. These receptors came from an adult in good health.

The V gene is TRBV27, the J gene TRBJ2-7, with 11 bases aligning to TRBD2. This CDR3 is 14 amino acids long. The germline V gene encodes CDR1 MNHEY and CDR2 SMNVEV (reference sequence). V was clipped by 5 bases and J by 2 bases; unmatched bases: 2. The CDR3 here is CASSPTSGTYEQYF. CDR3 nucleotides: TGTGCCAGCAGTCCGACTAGCGGGACCTACGAGCAGTACTTC.

The CDR3 loop is CASRGQGLLYGYTF. CDR3 DNA: TGTGCCAGCAGGGGACAGGGTCTTCTCTATGGCTACACCTTC. The rearrangement joins TRBV2 to TRBJ1-2; TRBD1 agrees at 9 bases. V dropped 6 bases and J dropped 4; count of bases not matched to a gene: 6. The germline V gene encodes CDR1 SNHLY and CDR2 FYNNEI. The CDR3 length is 14 residues.

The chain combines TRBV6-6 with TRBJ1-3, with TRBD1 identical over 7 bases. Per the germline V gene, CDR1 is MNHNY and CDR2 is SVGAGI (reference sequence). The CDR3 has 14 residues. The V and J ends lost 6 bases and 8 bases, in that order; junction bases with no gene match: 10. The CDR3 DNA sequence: TGTGCCAGCAGACCGCACGACAGGGCGGACACCATATATTTT. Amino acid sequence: CASRPHDRADTIYF.

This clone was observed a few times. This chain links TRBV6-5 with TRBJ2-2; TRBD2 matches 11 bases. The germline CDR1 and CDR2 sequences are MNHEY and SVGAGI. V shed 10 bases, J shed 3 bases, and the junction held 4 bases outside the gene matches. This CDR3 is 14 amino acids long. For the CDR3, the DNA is TGTGCCACCCAGACTAGCGGGGACACCGGGGAGCTGTTTTTT. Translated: CATQTSGDTGELFF.

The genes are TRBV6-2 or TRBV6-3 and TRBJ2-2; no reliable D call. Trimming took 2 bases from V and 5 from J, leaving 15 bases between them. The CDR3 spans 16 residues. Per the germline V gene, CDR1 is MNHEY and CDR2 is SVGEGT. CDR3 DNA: TGTGCCAGCAGTTACGGACCGACCGACTTGACCGGGGAGCTGTTTTTT. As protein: CASSYGPTDLTGELFF.

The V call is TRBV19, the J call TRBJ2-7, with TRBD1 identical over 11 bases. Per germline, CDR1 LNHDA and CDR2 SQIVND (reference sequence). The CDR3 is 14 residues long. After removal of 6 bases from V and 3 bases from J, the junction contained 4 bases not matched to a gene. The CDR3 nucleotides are TGTGCCAGTAGGAGGACAGGGGGCCTCTACGAGCAGTACTTC. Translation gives CASRRTGGLYEQYF. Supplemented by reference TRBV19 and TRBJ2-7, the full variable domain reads DGGITQSPKYLFRKEGQNVTLSCEQNLNHDAMYWYRQDPGQGLRLIYYSQIVNDFQKGDIAEGYSVSREKKESFPLTVTSAQKNPTAFYLCASRRTGGLYEQYFGPGTRLTVT.

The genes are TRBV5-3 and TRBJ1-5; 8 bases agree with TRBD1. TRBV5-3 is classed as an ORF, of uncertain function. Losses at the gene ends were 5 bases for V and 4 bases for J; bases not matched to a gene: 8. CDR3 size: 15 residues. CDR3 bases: TGTGCCAGAAGGCCCAGAGGACAGGGAAATCAGCCCCAGCATTTT. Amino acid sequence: CARRPRGQGNQPQHF.

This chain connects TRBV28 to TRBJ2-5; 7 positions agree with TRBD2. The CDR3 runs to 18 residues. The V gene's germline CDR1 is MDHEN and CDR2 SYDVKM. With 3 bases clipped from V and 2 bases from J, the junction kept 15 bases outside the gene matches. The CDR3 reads CASSFAGVGTTKQETQYF. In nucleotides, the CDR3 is TGTGCCAGCAGTTTTGCCGGCGTGGGGACTACCAAACAAGAGACCCAGTACTTC.

The CDR3 coding sequence is TGTGCCAGCAGTTTCGAGGGGGGTCAGCCCCAGCATTTT. This encodes CASSFEGGQPQHF. The chain links TRBV2 to TRBJ1-5, with D perhaps matching TRBD1 (6 bases). This CDR3 has 13 amino acids. Deletions cut 5 bases from V and 6 bases from J, with 11 bases between. Germline V lookup: CDR1 SNHLY, CDR2 FYNNEI.

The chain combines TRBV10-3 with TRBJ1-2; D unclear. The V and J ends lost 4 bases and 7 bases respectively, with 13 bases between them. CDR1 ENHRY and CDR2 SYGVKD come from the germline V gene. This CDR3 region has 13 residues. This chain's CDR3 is CAISVGEVSGYTF. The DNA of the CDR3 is TGTGCCATCAGTGTTGGGGAAGTAAGTGGCTACACCTTC.

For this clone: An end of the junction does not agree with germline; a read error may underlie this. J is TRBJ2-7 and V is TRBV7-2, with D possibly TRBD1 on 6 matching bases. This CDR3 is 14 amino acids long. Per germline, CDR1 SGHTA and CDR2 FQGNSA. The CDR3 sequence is CASTLGGSSYEQYF. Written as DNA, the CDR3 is TGTGCCAGCACCTTAGGGGGATCCTCCTACGAGCAGTACTTC.

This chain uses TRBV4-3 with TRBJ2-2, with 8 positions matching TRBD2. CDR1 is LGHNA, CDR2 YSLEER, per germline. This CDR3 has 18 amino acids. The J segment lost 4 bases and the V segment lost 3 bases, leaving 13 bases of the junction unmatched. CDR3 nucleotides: TGCGCCAGCAGCCAGATAGCGGGGCTAGCCGGGGGCACCGGGGAGCTGTTTTTT. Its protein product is CASSQIAGLAGGTGELFF.

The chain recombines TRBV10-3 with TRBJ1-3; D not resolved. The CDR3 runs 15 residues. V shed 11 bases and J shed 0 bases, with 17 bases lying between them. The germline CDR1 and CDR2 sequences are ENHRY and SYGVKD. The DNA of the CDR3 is TGTGCCGCCGGTGCAATGGGGAGCTCTGGAAACACCATATATTTT. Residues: CAAGAMGSSGNTIYF.

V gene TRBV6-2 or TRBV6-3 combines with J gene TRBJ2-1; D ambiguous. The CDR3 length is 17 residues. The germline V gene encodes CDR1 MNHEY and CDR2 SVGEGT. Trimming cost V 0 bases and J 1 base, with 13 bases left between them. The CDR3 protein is CASSYSIVRSSYNEQFF. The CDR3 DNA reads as TGTGCCAGCAGTTACTCGATTGTCCGGAGTTCCTACAATGAGCAGTTCTTC.

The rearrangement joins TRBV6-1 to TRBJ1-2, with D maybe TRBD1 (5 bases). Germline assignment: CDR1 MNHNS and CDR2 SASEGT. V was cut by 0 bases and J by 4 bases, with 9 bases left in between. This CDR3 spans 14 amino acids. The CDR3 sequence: CASSEAKRGYGYTF. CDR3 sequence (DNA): TGTGCCAGCAGTGAAGCAAAGAGGGGCTATGGCTACACCTTC.